This T cell receptor beta chain was captured by sequencing in a study of beta chain features in type 1 diabetes. The study reverse transcribed the entire isolated RNA, so it sequenced expressed TCRB transcripts. Only in-frame clones appear in the TCRdb table, and some are missing; sequencing was by immunoSEQ multiplex PCR. The sample holds about 360,000 clones, roughly 12% seen once. The receptor comes from a man aged 18 to 29 in good health. The sequencing sample was made of naive CD4+ T cells from blood.

DNA for the CDR3: TGTGCCAGCAGCTCCAGTTCGCGGAGTGAAGCTTTCTTT. This gives the protein CASSSSSRSEAFF. The V gene is TRBV7-3, the J gene TRBJ1-1; D is undetermined. CDR3 size: 13 residues. The V gene lost 4 bases and the J gene lost 7 bases, with 13 bases spanning the gap. CDR1 and CDR2 (germline): SGHTA, FQGTGA.